The source of this TCR beta chain is a study of OX40 agonist ivuxolimab in advanced cancers. The germline V gene encodes CDR1 LNHDA and CDR2 SQIVND (reference sequence). Between the trimmed V and J ends, which lost 0 bases and 0 bases, there was a span of 6 bases. The CDR3 spans 15 residues. Sequencing was performed with immunoSEQ multiplex PCR; in TCRdb, only in-frame clones are kept and a portion is missing. This table holds around 45,000 clones, under 90% found once. The sample consisted of CD4+ or CD8+ T cells sorted from blood, taken in a trial of the OX40 agonist ivuxolimab. This clonotype was sampled from an adult with an advanced solid tumor such as melanoma, head and neck, liver or kidney cancer. The rearrangement uses TRBV19 and TRBJ1-3; no definite D call. The CDR3 sequence is CASSIERTSGNTIYF. The CDR3 region has the DNA TGTGCCAGTAGTATAGAACGGACCTCTGGAAACACCATATATTTT.